Described below is a single T cell receptor beta chain sequence and its context. The antigen it recognizes is unknown. The record has no base qualities; no much larger clone is one base away. The data were taken from a study of T cell repertoires and Cas9 in healthy adults (dated by TCRdb to between 2017 and 2018). About the study as a whole: SpCas9-reactive T cells were characterized for multi-effector potency, cytotoxicity and lineage determination within the CD4 and CD8 compartments. Preexisting T cell immunity against the Streptococcus pyogenes Cas9 nuclease (SpCas9) used in CRISPR gene editing was examined in the study.

Libraries were made using the immunoSEQ multiplex PCR assay. TCRdb's version of the immuneACCESS table is confined to in-frame rearrangements and falls short of the full clone set. An unresolved V gene accounts for under half of the shortfall where checked; the remainder is of unknown origin. This sample has approximately 15,000 clones in its table, and 75% to 90% of those were observed once. The leading ten clones occupy over 2% of the sample. Study-level results and caveats: Proliferation and function of SpCas9-reactive effector T cells were reported to be mitigated in vitro by SpCas9-reactive regulatory T cells.

Donors were healthy humans. The receptor's source is a human donor in good health. The source material was Tregs (CD4+, CD25+, CD127-, CD137-, CD154-) from PBMCs; culture status not recorded.

The nucleotides are TGCGCCAGCAGCCGACGACTAGCGGGGGGGGCATGGCAAAAAGATGAGACCCAGTACTTC. Protein translation: CASSRRLAGGAWQKDETQYF. The V gene is TRBV4-1 and the J gene is TRBJ2-5, with 14 middle bases fitting TRBD2. CDR3 length: 20 amino acids, cysteine to phenylalanine. Only the CDR3 DNA stays, 60 bases, in frame from base 1. From the germline V gene, CDR1 is MGHRA and CDR2 is YSYEKL. Germline trimming amounts to 4 bases on V and 5 bases on J, with 18 as the count of junction bases outside the gene matches.